This T cell receptor (beta chain) was identified in a study of graft-versus-host responses after intestinal transplantation. Across the whole study: Each recipient received a multivisceral, liver-intestinal, or isolated intestinal graft. The recipients all started with anti-thymocyte globulin induction and then took tacrolimus and steroids for 3 to 4 years. Study-wide findings and caveats: Some GvH clones were seen earlier in gut or blood, suggesting intestinal origin. Subjects displaying graft-donor T cell macrochimerism possessed elevated graft-versus-host to host-versus-graft clonal ratios inside allografts.

The CDR3 runs to 15 residues. Germline lookup yields CDR1 SGDLS and CDR2 YYNGEE. Trimming cost V 2 bases and J 4 bases; bases outside gene matches: 4. Profiled with immunoSEQ multiplex PCR; TCRdb holds only in-frame clones, not every one. The sample has tens of thousands of clones; 90% to 95% are singletons. Notes on this clone: Its specificity is unknown.

The V call is TRBV9, the J call TRBJ1-5; 9 bases align to TRBD1. This TCR was sampled from a human donor who received an intestinal transplant. The material was unstimulated CD8+ T cells sorted from spleen or lymph node cells, obtained before intestinal transplant. The CDR3 DNA reads as TGTGCCAGCAGCGTCGGAGGGACAGGGAATCAGCCCCAGCATTTT. Its translation: CASSVGGTGNQPQHF.